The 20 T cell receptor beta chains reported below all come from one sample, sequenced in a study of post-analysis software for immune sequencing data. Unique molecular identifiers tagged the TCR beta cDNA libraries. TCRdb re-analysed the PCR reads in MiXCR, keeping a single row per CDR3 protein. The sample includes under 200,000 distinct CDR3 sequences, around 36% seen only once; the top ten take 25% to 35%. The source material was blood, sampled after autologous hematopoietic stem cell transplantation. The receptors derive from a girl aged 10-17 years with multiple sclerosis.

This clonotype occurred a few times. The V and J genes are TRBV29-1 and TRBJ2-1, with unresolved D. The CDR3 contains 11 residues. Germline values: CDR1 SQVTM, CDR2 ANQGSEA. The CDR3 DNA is TGCATCACTAACTCGGGCAATGAGCAGTTCTTC. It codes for CITNSGNEQFF.

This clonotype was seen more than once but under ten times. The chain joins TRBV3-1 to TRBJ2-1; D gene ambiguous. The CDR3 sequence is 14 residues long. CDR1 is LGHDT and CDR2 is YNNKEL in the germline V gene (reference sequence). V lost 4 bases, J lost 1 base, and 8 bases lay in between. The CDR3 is CASSPGWSYNEQFF. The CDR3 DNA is TGTGCCAGCAGCCCCGGGTGGTCCTACAATGAGCAGTTCTTC.

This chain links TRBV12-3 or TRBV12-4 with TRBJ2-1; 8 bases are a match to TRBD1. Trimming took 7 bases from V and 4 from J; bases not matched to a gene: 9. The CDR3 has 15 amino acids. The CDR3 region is CASKKTGEAYNEQFF. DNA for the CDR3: TGTGCCAGCAAGAAGACAGGGGAGGCGTACAATGAGCAGTTCTTC.

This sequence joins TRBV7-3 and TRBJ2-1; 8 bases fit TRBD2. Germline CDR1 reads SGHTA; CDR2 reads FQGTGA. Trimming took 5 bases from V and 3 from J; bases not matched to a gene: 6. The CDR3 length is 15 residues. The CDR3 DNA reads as TGTGCCAGCAGCACCGGGACTAGTCTCTACAATGAGCAGTTCTTC. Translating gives CASSTGTSLYNEQFF.

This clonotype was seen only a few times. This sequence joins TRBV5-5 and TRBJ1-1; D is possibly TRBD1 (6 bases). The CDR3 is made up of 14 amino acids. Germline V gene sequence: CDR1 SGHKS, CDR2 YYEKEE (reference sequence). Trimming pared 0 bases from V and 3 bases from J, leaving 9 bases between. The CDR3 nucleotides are TGTGCCAGCAGCTTGGCAGGGGTTGACACTGAAGCTTTCTTT. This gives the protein CASSLAGVDTEAFF.

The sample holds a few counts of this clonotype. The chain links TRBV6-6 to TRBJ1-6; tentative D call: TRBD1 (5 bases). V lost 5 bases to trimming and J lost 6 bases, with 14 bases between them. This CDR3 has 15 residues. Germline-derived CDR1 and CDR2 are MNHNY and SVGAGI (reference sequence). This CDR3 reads CASSQSGPLNSPLHF. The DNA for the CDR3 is TGTGCCAGCAGTCAATCAGGGCCCCTTAATTCACCCCTCCACTTT.

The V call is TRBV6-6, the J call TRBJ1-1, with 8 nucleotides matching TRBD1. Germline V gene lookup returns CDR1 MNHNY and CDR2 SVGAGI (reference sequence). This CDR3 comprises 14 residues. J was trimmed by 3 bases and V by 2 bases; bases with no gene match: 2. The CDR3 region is CASSYRTGHTEAFF. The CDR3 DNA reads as TGTGCCAGCAGTTACAGGACAGGGCACACTGAAGCTTTCTTT.

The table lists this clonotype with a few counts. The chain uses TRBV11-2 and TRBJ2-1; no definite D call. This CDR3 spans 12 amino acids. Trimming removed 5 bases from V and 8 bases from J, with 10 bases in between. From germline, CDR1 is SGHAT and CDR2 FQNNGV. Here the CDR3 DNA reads TGTGCCAGCAGCAAAATGAGCGATGAGCAGTTCTTC. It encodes CASSKMSDEQFF.

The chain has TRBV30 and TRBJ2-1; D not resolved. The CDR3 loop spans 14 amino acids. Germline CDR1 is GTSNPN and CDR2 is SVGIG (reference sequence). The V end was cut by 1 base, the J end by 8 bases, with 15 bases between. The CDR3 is CAWSEGLLSDEQFF. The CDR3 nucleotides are TGTGCCTGGAGTGAAGGGTTGCTATCGGATGAGCAGTTCTTC.

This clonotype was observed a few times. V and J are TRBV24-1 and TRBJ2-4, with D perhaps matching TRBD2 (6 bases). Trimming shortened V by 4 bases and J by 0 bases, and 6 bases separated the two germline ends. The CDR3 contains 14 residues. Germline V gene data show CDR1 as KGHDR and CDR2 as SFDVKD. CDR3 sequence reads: CATSEGGAKNIQYF. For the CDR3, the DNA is TGTGCCACCAGTGAGGGGGGAGCCAAAAACATTCAGTACTTC.

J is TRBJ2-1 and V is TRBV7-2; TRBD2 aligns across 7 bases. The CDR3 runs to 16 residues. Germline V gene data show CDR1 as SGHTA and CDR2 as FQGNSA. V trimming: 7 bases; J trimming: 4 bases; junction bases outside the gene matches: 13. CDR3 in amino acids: CASNSSPSGIYNEQFF. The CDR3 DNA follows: TGTGCCAGCAACTCGTCCCCCAGCGGGATATACAATGAGCAGTTCTTC.

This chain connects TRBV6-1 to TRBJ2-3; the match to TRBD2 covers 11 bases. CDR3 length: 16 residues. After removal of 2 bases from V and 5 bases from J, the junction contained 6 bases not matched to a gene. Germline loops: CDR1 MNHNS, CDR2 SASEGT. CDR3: CASSEISGRARDTQYF. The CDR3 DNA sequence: TGTGCCAGCAGTGAAATTAGCGGGAGGGCCCGAGATACGCAGTATTTT.

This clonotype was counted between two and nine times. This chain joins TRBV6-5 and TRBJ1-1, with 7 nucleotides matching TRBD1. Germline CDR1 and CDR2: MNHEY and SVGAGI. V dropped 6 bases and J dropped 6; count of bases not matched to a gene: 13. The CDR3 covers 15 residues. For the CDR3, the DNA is TGTGCCAGCAGCAGGGGGTGGGCAGGGGCCCCTGAAGCTTTCTTT. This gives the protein CASSRGWAGAPEAFF.

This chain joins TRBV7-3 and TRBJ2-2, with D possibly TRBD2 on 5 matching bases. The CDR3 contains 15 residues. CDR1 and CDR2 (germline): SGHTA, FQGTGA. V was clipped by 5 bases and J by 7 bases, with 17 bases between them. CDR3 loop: CASSLRGPGGGELFF. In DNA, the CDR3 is TGTGCCAGCAGCCTTCGAGGGCCGGGTGGCGGGGAGCTGTTTTTT.

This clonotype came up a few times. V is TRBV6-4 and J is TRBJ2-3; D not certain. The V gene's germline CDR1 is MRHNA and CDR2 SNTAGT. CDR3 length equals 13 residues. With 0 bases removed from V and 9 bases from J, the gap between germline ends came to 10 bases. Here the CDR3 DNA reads TGTGCCAGCAGTGACTCGAGTGGGGTCACGCAGTATTTT. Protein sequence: CASSDSSGVTQYF.

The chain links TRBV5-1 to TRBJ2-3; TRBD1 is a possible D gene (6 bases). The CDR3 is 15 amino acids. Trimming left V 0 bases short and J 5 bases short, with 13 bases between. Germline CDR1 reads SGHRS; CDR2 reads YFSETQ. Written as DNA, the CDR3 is TGCGCCAGCAGCTTGGGGGCAGGGGAGCGAGATACGCAGTATTTT. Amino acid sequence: CASSLGAGERDTQYF.

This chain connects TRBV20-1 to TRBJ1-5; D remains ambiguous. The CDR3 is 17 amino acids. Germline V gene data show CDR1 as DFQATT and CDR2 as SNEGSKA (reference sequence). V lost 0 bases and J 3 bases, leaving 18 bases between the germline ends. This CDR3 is CSARDDTARRDNQPQHF. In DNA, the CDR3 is TGCAGTGCTAGAGATGACACGGCTAGAAGGGACAATCAGCCCCAGCATTTT.

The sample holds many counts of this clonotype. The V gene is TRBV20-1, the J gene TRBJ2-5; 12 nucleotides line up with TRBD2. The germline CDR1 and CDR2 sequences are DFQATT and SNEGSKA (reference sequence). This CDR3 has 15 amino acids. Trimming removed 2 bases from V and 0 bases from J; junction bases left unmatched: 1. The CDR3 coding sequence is TGCAGTGCTAGACTAGCGGGAGGGTACCAAGAGACCCAGTACTTC. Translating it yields CSARLAGGYQETQYF.

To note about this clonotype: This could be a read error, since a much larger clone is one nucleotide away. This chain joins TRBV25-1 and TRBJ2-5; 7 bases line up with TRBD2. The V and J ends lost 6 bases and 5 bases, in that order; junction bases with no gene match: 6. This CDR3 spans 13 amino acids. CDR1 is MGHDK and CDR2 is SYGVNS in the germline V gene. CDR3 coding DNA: TGTGCCAGCAGGGGAGGGACGTGGGAGACCCAGTACTTC. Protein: CASRGGTWETQYF.

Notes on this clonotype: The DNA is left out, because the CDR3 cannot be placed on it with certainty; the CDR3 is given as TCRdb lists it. CDR3 residues: CASSQGWASGTETRYF. This chain joins TRBV3-1 and TRBJ2-5; TRBD2 reflects the table's D call only, with no check against the DNA. Germline V gene sequence: CDR1 LGHDT, CDR2 YNNKEL (reference sequence). The CDR3 has 16 amino acids, counting both end residues.